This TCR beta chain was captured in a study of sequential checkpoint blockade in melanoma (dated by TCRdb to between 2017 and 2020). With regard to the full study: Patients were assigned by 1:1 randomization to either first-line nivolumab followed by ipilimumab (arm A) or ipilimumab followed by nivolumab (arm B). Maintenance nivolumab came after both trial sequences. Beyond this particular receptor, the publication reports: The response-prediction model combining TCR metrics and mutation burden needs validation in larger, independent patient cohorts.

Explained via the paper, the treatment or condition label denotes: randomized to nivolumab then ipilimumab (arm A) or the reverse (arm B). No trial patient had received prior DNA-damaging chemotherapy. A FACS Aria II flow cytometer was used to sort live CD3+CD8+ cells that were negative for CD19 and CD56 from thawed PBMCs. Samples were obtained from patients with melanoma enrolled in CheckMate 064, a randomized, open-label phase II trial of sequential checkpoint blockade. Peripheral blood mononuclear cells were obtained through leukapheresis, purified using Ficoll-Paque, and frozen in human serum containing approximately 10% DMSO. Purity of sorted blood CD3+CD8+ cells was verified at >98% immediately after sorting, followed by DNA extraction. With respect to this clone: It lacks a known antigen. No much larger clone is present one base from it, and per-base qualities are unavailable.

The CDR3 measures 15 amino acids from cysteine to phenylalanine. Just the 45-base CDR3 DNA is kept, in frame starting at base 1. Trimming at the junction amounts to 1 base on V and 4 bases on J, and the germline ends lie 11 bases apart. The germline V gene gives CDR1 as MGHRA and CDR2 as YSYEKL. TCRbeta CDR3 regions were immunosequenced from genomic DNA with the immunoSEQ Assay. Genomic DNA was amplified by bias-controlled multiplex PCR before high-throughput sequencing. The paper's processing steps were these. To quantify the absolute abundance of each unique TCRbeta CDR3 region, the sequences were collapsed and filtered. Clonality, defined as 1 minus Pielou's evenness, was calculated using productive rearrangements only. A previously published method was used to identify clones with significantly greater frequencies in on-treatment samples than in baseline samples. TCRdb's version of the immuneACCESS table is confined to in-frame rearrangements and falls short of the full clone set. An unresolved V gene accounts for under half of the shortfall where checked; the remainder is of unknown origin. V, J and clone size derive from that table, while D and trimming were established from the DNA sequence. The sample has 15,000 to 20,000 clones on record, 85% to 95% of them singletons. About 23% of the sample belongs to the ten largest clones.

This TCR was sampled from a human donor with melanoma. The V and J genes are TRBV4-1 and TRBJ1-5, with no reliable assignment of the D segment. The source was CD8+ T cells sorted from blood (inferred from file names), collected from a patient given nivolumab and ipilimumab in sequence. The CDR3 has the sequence CASSQGEGLNQPQHF. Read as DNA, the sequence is TGCGCCAGCAGCCAAGGAGAGGGCCTGAATCAGCCCCAGCATTTT.